Each of the 21 T cell receptor beta chains below was sequenced from the same sample in a study of cytomegalovirus exposure and HLA in healthy donors. With 60 Vbeta and 13 Jbeta primers, the PCR was carried out. Only in-frame clones appear in the TCRdb table, and some are missing; sequencing was by immunoSEQ multiplex PCR. Of about 130,000 clones in the sample, about 78% were seen once. The sequencing input was PBMCs. These receptor sequences come from a female donor in good health and CMV-seronegative.

The chain combines TRBV6-5 with TRBJ2-1, with 9 bases fitting TRBD2. The CDR3 contains 16 residues. The ends lost 1 base at V and 1 base at J; junction bases unmatched: 2. Germline CDR1 and CDR2: MNHEY and SVGAGI. CDR3 residues: CASSYFLAGSYNEQFF. The CDR3 region has the DNA TGTGCCAGCAGTTACTTTCTAGCGGGGTCCTACAATGAGCAGTTCTTC.

This sequence joins TRBV27 and TRBJ2-5; 7 positions agree with TRBD1. The end of the DNA aligns better with TRBJ2-7, so the J call may be wrong. The CDR3 is 14 residues long. Germline assignment: CDR1 MNHEY and CDR2 SMNVEV (reference sequence). The CDR3 DNA reads as TGTGCCAGCAGTTTATCTACAGGGGAATACGAGCAGTACTTC. Translating gives CASSLSTGEYEQYF.

The genes are TRBV28 and TRBJ2-7; 9 bases agree with TRBD2. Germline trimming cut 2 bases from V and 2 bases from J; bases unmatched to any gene: 4. The CDR3 is 15 amino acids. Per germline, CDR1 MDHEN and CDR2 SYDVKM. The CDR3 region has the DNA TGTGCCAGCAGTTTAGGACTAGCGCTCACCTACGAGCAGTACTTC. Translation: CASSLGLALTYEQYF.

The gene calls are TRBV6-1 and TRBJ2-5; 8 bases map to TRBD1. The CDR3 extends over 14 amino acids. V lost 1 base, J lost 4 bases, and 2 bases stayed unmatched. CDR1 and CDR2 from the germline V gene are MNHNS and SASEGT. CDR3 residues: CASSEGTGLETQYF. DNA of the CDR3: TGTGCCAGCAGTGAAGGGACAGGGCTAGAGACCCAGTACTTC.

The rearrangement joins TRBV2 to TRBJ2-7, with D maybe TRBD1 (6 bases). The CDR3 runs 13 residues. The germline V gene has CDR1 SNHLY and CDR2 FYNNEI. Trimming took 7 bases from V and 3 from J, leaving 13 bases between them. The CDR3 region is CASIFRGSYEQYF. The CDR3 region has the DNA TGTGCCAGCATTTTCAGGGGAAGCTACGAGCAGTACTTC. The variable domain in full, completed from reference TRBV2 and TRBJ2-7, reads EPEVTQTPSHQVTQMGQEVILRCVPISNHLYFYWYRQILGQKVEFLVSFYNNEISEKSEIFDDQFSVERPDGSNFTLKIRSTKLEDSAMYFCASIFRGSYEQYFGPGTRLTVT.

J is TRBJ2-7 and V is TRBV6-5; TRBD1 aligns across 7 bases. The length of the CDR3 is 12 residues. V lost 5 bases and J lost 3; bases outside the gene matches: 1. The germline gives CDR1 MNHEY, CDR2 SVGAGI. This chain's CDR3 is CASSRQGYEQYF. For the CDR3, the DNA is TGTGCCAGCAGTCGACAGGGCTACGAGCAGTACTTC.

The chain carries TRBV2 and TRBJ1-5; D is perhaps TRBD1 (5 bases). V lost 6 bases to trimming and J lost 3 bases, with 15 bases between them. CDR3 length equals 15 residues. Germline-derived CDR1 and CDR2 are SNHLY and FYNNEI. CDR3: CASRGTGGPNQPQHF. The CDR3, as DNA: TGTGCCAGCAGGGGGACGGGAGGCCCCAATCAGCCCCAGCATTTT.

Regarding this clone: A read error may produce the germline difference seen at one junction end. The rearrangement uses TRBV7-3 and TRBJ2-6; 8 positions agree with TRBD1. The length of the CDR3 is 14 residues. Germline assignment: CDR1 SGHTA and CDR2 FQGTGA. CDR3 sequence reads: CASSSQTGGNVLTF. CDR3 DNA: TGTGCCAGCAGCTCGCAAACAGGGGGCAACGTCCTGACTTTC. The full variable domain, in which reference TRBV7-3 and TRBJ2-6 provide the parts outside the CDR3, is GAGVSQTPSNKVTEKGKYVELRCDPISGHTALYWYRQSLGQGPEFLIYFQGTGAADDSGLPNDRFFAVRPEGSVSTLKIQRTERGDSAVYLCASSSQTGGNVLTFGAGSRLTVL.

The CDR3 DNA reads TGTGCCAGCAGCTTATCCTGGACAGGGATCACAGATACGCAGTATTTT. Amino acids: CASSLSWTGITDTQYF. This chain uses TRBV7-8 with TRBJ2-3, with 8 bases that match TRBD1. Trimming removed 2 bases from V and 2 bases from J; junction bases left unmatched: 6. CDR1 and CDR2 from the germline V gene are SGHVS and FQNEAQ. The CDR3 is made up of 16 amino acids. Based on the CDR3 plus reference TRBV7-8 and TRBJ2-3, the full variable domain is GAGVSQSPRYKVAKRGQDVALRCDPISGHVSLFWYQQALGQGPEFLTYFQNEAQLDKSGLPSDRFFAERPEGSVSTLKIQRTQQEDSAVYLCASSLSWTGITDTQYFGPGTRLTVL.

This chain uses TRBV5-8 with TRBJ2-1; no clear D. Germline V lookup: CDR1 SGHTS, CDR2 YDEGEE. The CDR3 consists of 12 residues. Deletions cut 7 bases from V and 4 bases from J, with 9 bases between. This CDR3 is CASGPQYNEQFF. CDR3 DNA sequence: TGTGCCAGCGGTCCCCAGTACAATGAGCAGTTCTTC. Combining the CDR3 with reference TRBV5-8 and TRBJ2-1 gives the whole variable domain EAGVTQSPTHLIKTRGQQATLRCSPISGHTSVYWYQQALGLGLQFLLWYDEGEERNRGNFPPRFSGRQFPNYSSELNVNALELEDSALYLCASGPQYNEQFFGPGTRLTVL.

The chain is built from TRBV7-9 and TRBJ2-5; 7 positions agree with TRBD2. The germline gives CDR1 SEHNR, CDR2 FQNEAQ (reference sequence). CDR3 length: 15 amino acids. J lost 6 bases, V lost 6 bases, and 13 bases had no gene match. The CDR3 DNA follows: TGTGCCAGCAGAATTCAAAACCGGGGGGAACAGACCCAGTACTTC. Translated, it gives CASRIQNRGEQTQYF. The variable domain in full, completed from reference TRBV7-9 and TRBJ2-5, reads DTGVSQNPRHKITKRGQNVTFRCDPISEHNRLYWYRQTLGQGPEFLTYFQNEAQLEKSRLLSDRFSAERPKGSFSTLEIQRTEQGDSAMYLCASRIQNRGEQTQYFGPGTRLLVL.

The chain is built from TRBV2 and TRBJ1-3, with D unresolved. The CDR3 extends over 18 amino acids. From germline, CDR1 is SNHLY and CDR2 FYNNEI. Trimming shortened V by 0 bases and J by 0 bases, and 15 bases separated the two germline ends. CDR3 in amino acids: CASSEAHGSLDSGNTIYF. The CDR3 region has the DNA TGTGCCAGCAGTGAAGCGCACGGAAGCCTAGACTCTGGAAACACCATATATTTT.

This clone was detected a few times. CDR3 nucleotide sequence: TGTGCCAGCAGCCACGGACAGGGAGCAGAAAAACTGTTTTTT. This codes for CASSHGQGAEKLFF. The chain has TRBV7-9 and TRBJ1-4, with TRBD1 matching 8 bases. Per the germline V gene, CDR1 is SEHNR and CDR2 is FQNEAQ (reference sequence). There are 14 residues in the CDR3. After removal of 5 bases from V and 8 bases from J, the junction contained 7 bases not matched to a gene.

V usage is TRBV5-4 and J usage is TRBJ2-5, with 8 nucleotides matching TRBD1. The CDR3 is 14 amino acids. Per germline, CDR1 SGHNT and CDR2 YYREEE (reference sequence). Trimming took 4 bases from V and 5 from J; bases not matched to a gene: 7. This CDR3 reads CASSPDRVDETQYF. The CDR3 DNA follows: TGTGCCAGCAGCCCGGACAGGGTCGACGAGACCCAGTACTTC.

This clone was observed a single time. The chain combines TRBV7-8 with TRBJ1-2; perhaps TRBD1 as D (6 bases). V was clipped by 0 bases and J by 7 bases, with 15 bases between them. The CDR3 totals 15 residues. Germline loops: CDR1 SGHVS, CDR2 FQNEAQ. The CDR3 protein is CASSLAPRQAAGYTF. The DNA for the CDR3 is TGTGCCAGCAGCTTAGCCCCTAGACAGGCTGCTGGCTACACCTTC.

This chain connects TRBV2 to TRBJ1-4; TRBD1 is a possible D gene (6 bases). The CDR3 runs 16 residues. V was trimmed by 5 bases and J by 1 base, leaving 14 bases between them. Germline assignment: CDR1 SNHLY and CDR2 FYNNEI. CDR3 coding DNA: TGTGCCAGCAGTCGCCGGGACACCCGAACTAATGAAAAACTGTTTTTT. Translation gives CASSRRDTRTNEKLFF.

V gene TRBV4-2 combines with J gene TRBJ1-4, with D hard to call. Germline V CDR1 and CDR2: LGHNA, YNFKEQ. The CDR3 totals 16 residues. Trimming stripped 6 bases from V and 3 bases from J, with 17 bases between. Written as DNA, the CDR3 is TGTGCCAGCAGTCGTCAAACGCGGGCCTCTAATGAAAAACTGTTTTTT. Protein product: CASSRQTRASNEKLFF.

The rearrangement joins TRBV2 to TRBJ2-5; D may be TRBD1 (5 bases). Germline-derived CDR1 and CDR2 are SNHLY and FYNNEI. The CDR3 spans 13 residues. The V end lost 5 bases, the J end lost 4 bases, and 11 bases lay between the germline ends. DNA of the CDR3: TGTGCCAGCAGTAACGACAGAAGAGAGACCCAGTACTTC. This encodes CASSNDRRETQYF.

The rearrangement uses TRBV7-9 and TRBJ1-2, with D uncertain. Germline V gene sequence: CDR1 SEHNR, CDR2 FQNEAQ (reference sequence). The germline V and J ends were trimmed by 0 bases and 8 bases, with 13 bases remaining between them. This CDR3 contains 14 residues. In nucleotides, the CDR3 is TGTGCCAGCAGCTTAGCGTACCAGCTAGCCGGCTACACCTTC. Protein sequence: CASSLAYQLAGYTF.

DNA for the CDR3: TGTGCCATCAGTTCCTCGACAGGAAAAGTTCACGACACCTTC. Translation gives CAISSSTGKVHDTF. The chain joins TRBV10-3 to TRBJ1-2, with a weak D call TRBD1 (6 bases). Germline V CDR1 and CDR2: ENHRY, SYGVKD. The CDR3 totals 14 residues. V lost 5 bases to trimming and J lost 12 bases, with 22 bases between them.

This chain connects TRBV5-1 to TRBJ1-1, with 9 positions matching TRBD1. Germline loops: CDR1 SGHRS, CDR2 YFSETQ. The CDR3 is 18 amino acids. Trimming took 3 bases from V and 0 from J; bases not matched to a gene: 12. The CDR3 spells CASSSLGQGTFMNTEAFF. The CDR3 DNA sequence: TGCGCCAGCAGCTCACTAGGACAGGGGACTTTTATGAACACTGAAGCTTTCTTT.